This TCR beta chain is from a study of monozygotic twins with inflammatory bowel disease. CDR3 length: 17 residues. CDR1 is SGHTS and CDR2 is YDEGEE in the germline V gene. TCR libraries each used around 3,300 ng of total RNA. TCRdb re-called the 5' RACE reads and catalogs CDR3 proteins one per entry, DNA excluded. The sample table includes some 150,000 distinct CDR3 sequences. This TCR derives from a human donor with ulcerative colitis or Crohn's disease, or a healthy co-twin of an affected twin (not recorded which). Sequenced: blood. The rearrangement links TRBV5-8 to TRBJ1-6. The CDR3 is CASSPLGGATYNSPLHF.